The next 4 T cell receptor beta chains were all read from a single sample in a study of Graves' ophthalmopathy and Graves' hyperthyroidism. For repertoire sequencing, the TCR beta CDR3 regions were amplified from RNA transcripts. The first round was an RT-PCR with HTBI primers, and the second round was a multiplex PCR. TCRdb re-called the multiplex PCR reads through MiXCR, storing one row per CDR3 protein. Counted here are 350,000 to 450,000 distinct CDR3 sequences, roughly 21% occurring once; the ten biggest clones make up 2.5% to 3.5%. Sequencing used peripheral blood. The receptor set was obtained from a woman younger than 30 with stable Graves' hyperthyroidism.

This clonotype was counted at least ten times. The genes are TRBV20-1 and TRBJ1-1; D is uncertain. CDR1 is DFQATT and CDR2 is SNEGSKA in the germline V gene (reference sequence). The CDR3 runs to 14 residues. V was shortened by 0 bases and J by 0 bases, with 8 bases between the two germline ends. This CDR3 is CSARDPPVNTEAFF. The CDR3 DNA follows: TGCAGTGCTAGAGATCCTCCGGTGAACACTGAAGCTTTCTTT.

V gene TRBV4-1 combines with J gene TRBJ1-5, with 9 bases aligning to TRBD1. With 0 bases clipped from V and 4 bases from J, the junction kept 16 bases outside the gene matches. Germline CDR1 MGHRA, CDR2 YSYEKL. The CDR3 loop spans 20 amino acids. CDR3 nucleotides: TGCGCCAGCAGCCAAGATCTTCACCTCCCAACAGGGGGCCGAAATCAGCCCCAGCATTTT. Protein: CASSQDLHLPTGGRNQPQHF.

This clonotype was detected only a few times. This chain links TRBV2 with TRBJ2-3; D is unclear. Per the germline V gene, CDR1 is SNHLY and CDR2 is FYNNEI. There are 12 residues in the CDR3. Trimming stripped 6 bases from V and 4 bases from J, with 8 bases between. This CDR3 is CASSESADTQYF. The CDR3 DNA reads TGTGCCAGCAGCGAGAGCGCAGATACGCAGTATTTT.

The chain carries TRBV20-1 and TRBJ2-5; 7 bases map to TRBD1. V was pared by 5 bases and J by 2 bases, with 2 bases of the junction left unmatched. CDR3 length equals 12 residues. Germline lookup yields CDR1 DFQATT and CDR2 SNEGSKA (reference sequence). Here the CDR3 DNA reads TGCAGTGCTTGGGACAGACAAGAGACCCAGTACTTC. Protein product: CSAWDRQETQYF.